Listed below are T cell receptor beta chains from one sample, sequenced in a study of OX40 agonist ivuxolimab in advanced cancers. Method: immunoSEQ multiplex PCR; TCRdb's copy keeps in-frame clones and lacks some. The sample shows about 51,000 clones, around nine tenths of them seen only once. This material consisted of CD4+ or CD8+ T cells sorted from blood, taken in a trial of the OX40 agonist ivuxolimab. These receptors were obtained from an adult with an advanced solid tumor such as melanoma, head and neck, liver or kidney cancer. Both conserved end residues are part of each CDR3. A D gene is named only where the DNA matches it firmly. Rows may omit the clone size; those that give it use once, few, many or a size class.

TRBJ2-7 | . | TRBV2 | . | TGTGCCAGCAGTGCAGGGGCCTACTCCTACGAGCAGTACTTC | CASSAGAYSYEQYF
TRBJ1-1 | . | TRBV9 | . | TGTGCCAGCACCCCCCTCGGGGGGCGAACTGAAGCTTTCTTT | CASTPLGGRTEAFF
TRBJ2-7 | . | TRBV28 | TRBD1 | TGTGCCAGCACTCTGGACAGGGGGTACGAGCAGTACTTC | CASTLDRGYEQYF
TRBJ1-4 | . | TRBV19 | . | TGTGCCAGTCAGAATCAGGGGAATGAAAAACTGTTTTTT | CASQNQGNEKLFF
TRBJ1-5 | . | TRBV5-6 | . | TGTGCCAGCAGCTTGGCCCTAGGAGTTAGCAATCAGCCCCAGCATTTT | CASSLALGVSNQPQHF
TRBJ1-3 | . | TRBV7-8 | . | TGTGCCAGCAGCCAGATCGGAGAAGGCGGAGTTTACTCTGGAAACACCATATATTTT | CASSQIGEGGVYSGNTIYF
TRBJ2-1 | . | TRBV4-1 | . | TGCGCCAGCAGCCAAGAGGAGGGTGGCTATGAGCAGTTCTTC | CASSQEEGGYEQFF
TRBJ1-6 | . | TRBV29-1 | . | TGCAGCGATCGTAGGACACCGGAAATATACCCGGTCCACTTT | CSDRRTPEIYPVHF
TRBJ1-2 | . | TRBV11-2 | . | TGTGCCAGCAGCTTAGTTGGAGGGGACTATGGCTACACCTTC | CASSLVGGDYGYTF
TRBJ2-6 | . | TRBV28 | . | TGTGCCAGCAGTTCCCGAAACGTCCTGACTTTC | CASSSRNVLTF
TRBJ2-5 | . | TRBV19 | . | TGTGCCAGTAGTATTGCCTACAGACAAACCCAGTACTTC | CASSIAYRQTQYF
TRBJ2-1 | once | TRBV2 | . | TGTGCCAGCAGCCGGGACTCAATCTACAATGAGCAGTTCTTC | CASSRDSIYNEQFF
TRBJ1-1 | . | TRBV19 | TRBD1 | TGTGCCAGTTTAGGGACAGAAAACACTGAAGCTTTCTTT | CASLGTENTEAFF
TRBJ2-1 | . | TRBV10-2 | TRBD2 | TGCGCCAGCAGTGAGCCGGTCTCCCTAGCGGGAGGCAATGAGCAGTTCTTC | CASSEPVSLAGGNEQFF
TRBJ2-1 | . | TRBV19 | . | TGTGCCAGTAGCCCGCGAAGGACACGACCCTACAATGAGCAGTTCTTC | CASSPRRTRPYNEQFF
TRBJ1-5 | . | TRBV19 | . | TGTGCCACAAACTCGGGACACGGCAATCAGCCCCAGCATTTT | CATNSGHGNQPQHF
TRBJ2-7 | . | TRBV7-9 | . | TGTGCCAGCAGCTCCCGGGGGTTACCCGAGCAGTACTTC | CASSSRGLPEQYF
TRBJ2-3 | . | TRBV19 | . | TGTGCCAGTAGTATAGGGCAGGGGAGGACAGATACGCAGTATTTT | CASSIGQGRTDTQYF
TRBJ1-3 | . | TRBV7-3 | . | TGTGCCAGCAGCTATATAATAGGAAACACCATATATTTT | CASSYIIGNTIYF
TRBJ1-1 | . | TRBV28 | TRBD1 | TGTGCCAGCAGTTTAACAGGGGGGGGGAACACTGAAGCTTTCTTT | CASSLTGGGNTEAFF
TRBJ2-2 | . | TRBV7-9 | TRBD2 | TGTGCCAGCAGCTTTAAGCTAGCGGGGGAAGTCGGCACCGGGGAGCTGTTTTTT | CASSFKLAGEVGTGELFF
TRBJ2-1 | . | TRBV15 | . | TGTGCCACCAGCAGAGATCGTGCGGGAATAAATGAGCAGTTCTTC | CATSRDRAGINEQFF
TRBJ2-5 | . | TRBV6-1 | . | TGTGCCAGCAGTGAATTGGGGGGGCGCCCGGAGACCCAGTACTTC | CASSELGGRPETQYF
TRBJ2-7 | once | TRBV4-1 | . | TGCGCCAGCAGCCAAGGGTTGAGCTACGAGCAGTACTTC | CASSQGLSYEQYF
TRBJ2-7 | . | TRBV29-1 | TRBD1 | TGCAGCGTTGAAGATAGGATAAAGTGGACAGGGTCCTACGAGCAGTACTTC | CSVEDRIKWTGSYEQYF
TRBJ2-2 | . | TRBV5-1 | . | TGCGCCAGCAGCTTGGACAGCACCGGGGAGCTGTTTTTT | CASSLDSTGELFF
TRBJ2-1 | . | TRBV5-4 | . | TGTGCCAGCAGCTTGACGGGTAGGGCAGGGATAGGTGAGCAGTTCTTC | CASSLTGRAGIGEQFF
TRBJ2-5 | . | TRBV19 | TRBD2 | TGTGCCAGTAGTAAGCTAGCGGCCGGTTCGGAGACCCAGTACTTC | CASSKLAAGSETQYF
TRBJ2-7 | few | TRBV19 | TRBD2 | TGTGCCAGTAGCCGCGGCTACGCTAGCGGGAGGTCCTACGAGCAGTACTTC | CASSRGYASGRSYEQYF
TRBJ2-1 | once | TRBV10-2 | . | TGCGCCAGCAGTGAGTCGAATGACAATGAGCAGTTCTTC | CASSESNDNEQFF
TRBJ1-1 | . | TRBV18 | . | TGTGCCAGCTCACCAGGAACAGGGAACACTGAAGCTTTCTTT | CASSPGTGNTEAFF
TRBJ2-2 | . | TRBV30 | TRBD2 | TGTGCCTGGAGCAGAATACGCGGGAGTTCACCCGGGGAGCTGTTTTTT | CAWSRIRGSSPGELFF
TRBJ2-3 | . | TRBV5-4 | . | TGTGCCAGCAGCCACCCTTCGGAAGATACGCAGTATTTT | CASSHPSEDTQYF
TRBJ2-2 | . | TRBV25-1 | . | TGTGCCAGCACTCCGAACACCGGGGAGCTGTTTTTT | CASTPNTGELFF
TRBJ1-2 | . | TRBV7-9 | . | TGTGCCAGCAGCTTTCGGACACAAAACTATGGCTACACCTTC | CASSFRTQNYGYTF
TRBJ2-1 | few | TRBV7-6 | . | TGTGCCAGCAGCTTAGGCCCGCTTTTCTCCTACAATGAGCAGTTCTTC | CASSLGPLFSYNEQFF
TRBJ1-6 | . | TRBV27 | . | TGTGCCAGCAGGACACAAGAAAATTCACCCCTCCACTTT | CASRTQENSPLHF
TRBJ2-3 | once | TRBV19 | TRBD1 | TGTGCCAGTAGCTCGGGACAGCAGGTCACAGATACGCAGTATTTT | CASSSGQQVTDTQYF
TRBJ1-4 | . | TRBV10-1 | TRBD1 | TGCGCCAGCAGTGAGTCCGGGGACAGTAATGAAAAACTGTTTTTT | CASSESGDSNEKLFF
TRBJ2-1 | . | TRBV6-5 | . | TGTGCCAGCAGTTACTCGGGAGTTGGGCTTGCCCCTTTCTTC | CASSYSGVGLAPFF
TRBJ1-5 | . | TRBV6-5 | TRBD1 | TGTGCCAGCAGCATCGGACAGGGGCTGGGACAGCCCCAGCATTTT | CASSIGQGLGQPQHF
TRBJ2-7 | once | TRBV2 | . | TGTGCCAGCAGGTCCAGGGGGGCCATTTACGAGCAGTACTTC | CASRSRGAIYEQYF
TRBJ2-3 | . | TRBV4-1 | TRBD2 | TGCGCCAGCACCCCCAGCGGGGGGGCTGCGAGCACAGATACGCAGTATTTT | CASTPSGGAASTDTQYF
TRBJ1-6 | . | TRBV5-6 | TRBD1 | TGTGCCAGCAGCACGACAGGGCTTGCTTCACCCCTCCACTTT | CASSTTGLASPLHF
TRBJ1-1 | . | TRBV29-1 | . | TGCAGCGTTTTCCCTCGGTATAAGGGGGGAGCTTTCTTT | CSVFPRYKGGAFF
TRBJ2-1 | . | TRBV7-8 | . | TGTGCCAGCAGCTTATCAGGCCTCCTACTCTACAATGAGCAGTTCTTC | CASSLSGLLLYNEQFF
TRBJ2-2 | . | TRBV15 | TRBD1 | TGTGCCACCAGCAGAGAGAGTTCCGGAGGGACAGGGAGCCCCGGGGAGCTGTTTTTT | CATSRESSGGTGSPGELFF
TRBJ2-7 | . | TRBV6-6 | . | TGTGCCAGCAGTTATCTAGCTGTGTACGAGCAGTACTTC | CASSYLAVYEQYF
TRBJ1-1 | few | TRBV11-2 | . | TGTGCCAGCATCCCAGCTTTCTTT | CASIPAFF
TRBJ1-1 | . | TRBV6-6 | . | TGTGCCAGCAGTCCGGACAGAAGGGACACTGAAGCTTTCTTT | CASSPDRRDTEAFF
TRBJ2-7 | . | TRBV29-1 | TRBD2 | TGCAGCGTTGTCCCACTAGCGGGACAGAGCTACGAGCAGTACTTC | CSVVPLAGQSYEQYF
TRBJ1-1 | . | TRBV10-1 | . | TGCGCCAGCAGTGGTCTGGGGAGAACTGAAGCTTTCTTT | CASSGLGRTEAFF
TRBJ1-1 | . | TRBV30 | TRBD1 | TGTGCCTGGAGTGCGCGGACAGGGGTATCGTACACTGAAGCTTTCTTT | CAWSARTGVSYTEAFF
TRBJ1-1 | . | TRBV18 | . | TGTGCCAGCTCATCTCTGGGAGCCTCCACTGAAGCTTTCTTT | CASSSLGASTEAFF
TRBJ2-7 | . | TRBV18 | TRBD2 | TGTGCCAGCTCACTTACCTCGGGGGGAGACGAGCAGTACTTC | CASSLTSGGDEQYF
TRBJ2-7 | . | TRBV7-8 | . | TGTGCCAGCAACAGGGGCGGGAACGAGCAGTACTTC | CASNRGGNEQYF
TRBJ2-3 | . | TRBV21-1 | . | TGTGCCAGCAGCAAAAACTCAGGTGGCGGGAGGAGAGCAGATACGCAGTATTTT | CASSKNSGGGRRADTQYF